This note documents a single T cell receptor (beta chain) sequence. Many counts were recorded for this clonotype. Its antigen is not yet known. Base qualities are not at hand, and no much larger clone is one base apart. This entry comes from a study of early T cells in non-severe SARS-CoV-2 infection (dated by TCRdb to 2020 to 2022). Regarding the study in general: Bulk RNA from unsorted whole blood was used for TCR sequencing, so alpha and beta chains could not be paired. Study-level results and caveats: VDJdb matching was skewed toward anti-spike CD8 responses and likely underestimated virus-specific expansions by missing private and CD4 specificities.

Library prep was done by 5' RACE. The instrument given in TCRdb is NextSeq 500. Unique molecular identifiers were attached to individual cDNA molecules in the TCR library protocol so that sequencing error and PCR bias could be corrected. Sequencing covered both TCR alpha and beta chains, and within each sample the abundances of alpha and beta sequences were tightly co-correlated. In the source study's methods: Decombinator V4 was used to annotate the V gene, J gene and CDR3 of the TCR sequences. Expanded TCRs were defined as changing significantly between any two time points under a Poisson model with p below 0.0001. TCR abundances were normalised to the total number of TCRs sequenced per sample and expressed as counts per million. TRAV1-2 paired with TRAJ12, TRAJ20 or TRAJ33 defined MAIT TCRs, while TRAV10 paired with TRAJ18 defined iNKT TCRs. VDJdb, accessed on 1 November 2021, was searched for TCRs annotated for CMV, EBV and SARS-CoV-2, and TCRs annotated for more than one antigen were excluded. TCRdb reran the public reads through fastp at Q25 and MiXCR, keeping productive beta chains. Each record represents a unique CDR3 protein, reported with the most common genes and DNA among its rows. V and J calls and clone size were set by TCRdb, not the authors. Within this sample are 35,000 to 50,000 distinct CDR3 sequences, with roughly 6% of them counted one time only. Roughly 7.7% of the sample is in the top ten clones.

The germline V gene gives CDR1 as SGHVS and CDR2 as FNYEAQ. Trimming accounts for 5 bases at V and 6 bases at J, while the number of junction bases matched to no gene is 8. The CDR3 spans 14 residues, from the cysteine through the phenylalanine. This entry keeps only the CDR3 DNA: 42 bases, framed from base 1. The study was a case-control design nested within a healthcare worker cohort in London, UK, with weekly nasopharyngeal swab PCR tests and blood sampling. Healthcare workers were recruited between 23 and 31 March 2020, during the week of the UK lockdown, and were followed weekly for up to roughly 16 weeks.

This chain is built from TRBV7-6 and TRBJ1-2; TRBD1 fits 8 bases in the junction. The sequencing here drew on whole blood, taken at baseline. The receptor comes from an adult who was a healthcare worker with PCR-confirmed SARS-CoV-2 infection or an uninfected control (not recorded which). The CDR3 region reads CASSETGAFDGYTF. The nucleotide sequence reads TGTGCCAGCAGCGAGACAGGGGCTTTTGATGGCTACACCTTC. Here the CDR3 is joined to the reference TRBV7-6 and TRBJ1-2 genes, and the full variable domain is: GAGVSQSPRYKVTKRGQDVALRCDPISGHVSLYWYRQALGQGPEFLTYFNYEAQQDKSGLPNDRFSAERPEGSISTLTIQRTEQRDSAMYRCASSETGAFDGYTFGSGTRLTVV.